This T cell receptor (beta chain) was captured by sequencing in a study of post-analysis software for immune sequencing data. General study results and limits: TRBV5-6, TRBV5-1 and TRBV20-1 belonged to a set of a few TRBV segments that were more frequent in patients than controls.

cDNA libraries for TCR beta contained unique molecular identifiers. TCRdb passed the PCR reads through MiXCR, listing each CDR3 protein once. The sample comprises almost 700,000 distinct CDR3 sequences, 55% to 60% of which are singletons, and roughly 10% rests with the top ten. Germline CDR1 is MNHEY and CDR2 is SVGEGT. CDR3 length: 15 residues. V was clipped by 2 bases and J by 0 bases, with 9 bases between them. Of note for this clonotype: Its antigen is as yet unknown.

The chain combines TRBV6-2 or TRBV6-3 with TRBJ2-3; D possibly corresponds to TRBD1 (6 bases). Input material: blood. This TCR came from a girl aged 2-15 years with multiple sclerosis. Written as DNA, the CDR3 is TGTGCCAGCAGTTACAGGGGGAGTAGCACAGATACGCAGTATTTT. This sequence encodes CASSYRGSSTDTQYF.